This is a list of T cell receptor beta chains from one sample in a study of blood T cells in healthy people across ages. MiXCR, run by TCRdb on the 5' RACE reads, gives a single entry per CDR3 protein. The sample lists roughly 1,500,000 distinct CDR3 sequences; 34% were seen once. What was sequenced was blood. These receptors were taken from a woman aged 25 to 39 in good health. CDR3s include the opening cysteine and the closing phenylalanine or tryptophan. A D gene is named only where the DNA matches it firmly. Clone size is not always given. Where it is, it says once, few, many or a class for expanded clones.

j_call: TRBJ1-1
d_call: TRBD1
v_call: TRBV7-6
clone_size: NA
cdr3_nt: TGTGCCAGCAGCCCGCGAGGCAGGGGGAGTTATGAAGCTTTCTTT
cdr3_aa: CASSPRGRGSYEAFF

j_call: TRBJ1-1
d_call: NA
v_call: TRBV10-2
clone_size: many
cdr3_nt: TGCGCCAGCAGTAAGGGGGTGGAAGGAACTGAAGCTTTCTTT
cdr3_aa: CASSKGVEGTEAFF

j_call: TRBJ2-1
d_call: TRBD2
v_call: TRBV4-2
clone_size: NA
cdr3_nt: TGTGCCAGCAGCCAAGATCAAGACGGGAGGGGGCAGTTCTTC
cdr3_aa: CASSQDQDGRGQFF

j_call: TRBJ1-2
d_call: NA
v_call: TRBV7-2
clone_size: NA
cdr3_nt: TGTGCCAGCAGCTACCAGGGATACAACTATGGCTACACCTTC
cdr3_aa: CASSYQGYNYGYTF

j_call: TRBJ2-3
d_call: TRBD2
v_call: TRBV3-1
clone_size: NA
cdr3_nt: TGTGCCAGCAGCCCAGCGGGAGAAAAGGGTACGCAGTATTTT
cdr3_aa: CASSPAGEKGTQYF

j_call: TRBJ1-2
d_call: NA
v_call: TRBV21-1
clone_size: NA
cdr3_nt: TGTGCCAGCAGCCCCTCTTTGTTCTCGCAGGACGACTATGGCTACACCTTC
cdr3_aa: CASSPSLFSQDDYGYTF

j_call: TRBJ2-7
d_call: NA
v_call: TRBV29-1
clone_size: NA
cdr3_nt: TGCAGCGTTGAGGGCCGTTCCGTTTACGAGCAGTACTTC
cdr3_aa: CSVEGRSVYEQYF

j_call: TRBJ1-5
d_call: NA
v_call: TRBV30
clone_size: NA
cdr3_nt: TGTGCCTGGAGTGTAGGACCCCGGCCCCAGCATTTT
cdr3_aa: CAWSVGPRPQHF

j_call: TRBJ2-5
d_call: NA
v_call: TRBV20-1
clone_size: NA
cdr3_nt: TGCAGTGCGCCCAAGGGCCTAGTACGGGGGACCCAGTACTTC
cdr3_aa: CSAPKGLVRGTQYF

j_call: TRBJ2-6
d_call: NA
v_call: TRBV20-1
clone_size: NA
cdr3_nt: TGCAGTGTGAAGGGGGGTAGGCCTGGGGCCAACGTCCTGACTTTC
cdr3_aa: CSVKGGRPGANVLTF

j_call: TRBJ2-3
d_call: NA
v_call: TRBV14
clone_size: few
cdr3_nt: TGTGCCAGCAGCCCCTTCGGAGATACGCAGTATTTT
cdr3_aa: CASSPFGDTQYF

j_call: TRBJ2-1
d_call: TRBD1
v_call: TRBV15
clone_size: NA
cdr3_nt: TGTGCCACCAGCAGGGGGGACAGGGCCTACAATGAGCAGTTCTTC
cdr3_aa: CATSRGDRAYNEQFF

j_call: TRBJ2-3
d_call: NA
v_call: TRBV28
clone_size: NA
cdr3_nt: TGTGCCAGCAGTTTCGGGGATGCAGATACGCAGTATTTT
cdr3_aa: CASSFGDADTQYF

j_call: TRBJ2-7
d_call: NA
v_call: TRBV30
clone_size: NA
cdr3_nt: TGTGCCTGGAGCCCCTTTTTTGCCTACGAGCAGTACTTC
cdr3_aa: CAWSPFFAYEQYF

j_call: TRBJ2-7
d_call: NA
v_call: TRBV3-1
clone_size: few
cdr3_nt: TGTGCCAGCAGCCCAGGCTCGGGTCCCGCCTACGAGCAGTACTTC
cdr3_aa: CASSPGSGPAYEQYF

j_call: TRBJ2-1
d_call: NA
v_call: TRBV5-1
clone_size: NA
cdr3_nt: TGCGCCAGCAGGGTGAACAGGCTGAGTTGGGAAAACAATGAGCAGTTCTTC
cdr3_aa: CASRVNRLSWENNEQFF

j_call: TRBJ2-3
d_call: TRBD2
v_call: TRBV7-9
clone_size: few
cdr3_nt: TGTGCCAGCAGCTTAGGAGGCAGCGGGGGGTCGCAGTATTTT
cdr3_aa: CASSLGGSGGSQYF

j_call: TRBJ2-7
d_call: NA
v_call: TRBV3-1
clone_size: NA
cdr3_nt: TGTGCCAGCAGCCAATTAAACGAGCAGTACTTC
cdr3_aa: CASSQLNEQYF

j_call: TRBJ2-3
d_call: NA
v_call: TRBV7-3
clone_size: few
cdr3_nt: TGTGCCAGCAGCTTAAAACCAGGCACAGATACGCAGTATTTT
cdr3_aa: CASSLKPGTDTQYF

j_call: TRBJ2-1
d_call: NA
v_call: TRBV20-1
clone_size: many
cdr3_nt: TGCAGTGCCCGGACTCACAATGAGCAGTTCTTC
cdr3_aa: CSARTHNEQFF

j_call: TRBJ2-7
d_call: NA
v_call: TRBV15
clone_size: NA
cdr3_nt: TGTGCCACCTCCCCAGGTGCGACAGCCTACGAGCAGTACTTC
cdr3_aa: CATSPGATAYEQYF

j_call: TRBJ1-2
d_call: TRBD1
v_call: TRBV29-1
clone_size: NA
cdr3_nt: TGCAGCGTAAGGGGGCTTTCCTATGGCTACACCTTC
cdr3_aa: CSVRGLSYGYTF

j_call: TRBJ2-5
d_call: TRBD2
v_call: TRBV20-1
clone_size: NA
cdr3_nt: TGCAGTGCTATACTAGCGGGGGGGCCCCCAGAGACCCAGTACTTC
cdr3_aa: CSAILAGGPPETQYF

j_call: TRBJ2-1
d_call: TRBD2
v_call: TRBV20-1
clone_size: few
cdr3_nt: TGCAGTGCTAGACCCGTGAAGCGGGAGGATTACAATGAGCAGTTCTTC
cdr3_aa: CSARPVKREDYNEQFF